These 14 T cell receptor beta chains share one sample of origin, sequenced in a study of shared clonotypes between healthy human individuals (dated by TCRdb to 2018 to 2020). Libraries were constructed by the immunoSEQ multiplex PCR assay. Imported from immuneACCESS, the table was reduced by TCRdb to in-frame sequences with V and J called. These copies leave out some clones; in studies compared against another copy, an unresolved V gene accounts for under half, and the cause of the remainder is not known. A total of 1,500,000 or so clones appear in this sample, 97% to 99% of them only once. The ten largest make up 0.36% of the sample. What was sequenced was naive CD4+ T cells sorted from blood. The cell subset or site label here, explained by the study, means: CD45RA+ positively selected. These receptors came from a man aged 25 to 45 in good health.

The chain links TRBV5-1 to TRBJ2-1; D gene uncertain. There are 14 residues in the CDR3. V was trimmed by 5 bases and J by 0 bases, leaving 9 bases between them. The germline CDR1 and CDR2 sequences are SGHRS and YFSETQ. The CDR3 nucleotides are TGCGCCAGCAGGCAGGTGCCCTCCTACAATGAGCAGTTCTTC. Encoded protein: CASRQVPSYNEQFF.

The V and J genes are TRBV10-3 and TRBJ1-2; D gene unclear. The CDR3 extends over 15 amino acids. Trimming left V 8 bases short and J 4 bases short, with 20 bases between. Germline CDR1 and CDR2: ENHRY and SYGVKD. CDR3 coding DNA: TGTGCCATCGCCGGCCGGACCGAGGGCTCCTATGGCTACACCTTC. It codes for CAIAGRTEGSYGYTF.

The rearrangement joins TRBV9 to TRBJ2-3, with D hard to call. There are 12 residues in the CDR3. The V end lost 8 bases, the J end lost 2 bases, and 9 bases lay between the germline ends. From germline, CDR1 is SGDLS and CDR2 YYNGEE. The CDR3 nucleotides are TGTGCCAGTACCCGAGTCACAGATACGCAGTATTTT. It encodes CASTRVTDTQYF.

The sample holds one count of this clone. The rearrangement joins TRBV19 to TRBJ2-5, with unresolved D. Trimming removed 1 base from V and 5 bases from J, with 11 bases in between. Per the germline V gene, CDR1 is LNHDA and CDR2 is SQIVND (reference sequence). The CDR3 runs to 14 residues. CDR3 sequence (DNA): TGTGCCAGTAGTATAGGTGGAACAGCGGAGACCCAGTACTTC. Encoded protein: CASSIGGTAETQYF.

The chain links TRBV10-3 to TRBJ2-3; 7 positions agree with TRBD1. There are 13 residues in the CDR3. The junction had 0 bases not matched to a gene; V was cut back by 2 bases and J by 4 bases. From germline, CDR1 is ENHRY and CDR2 SYGVKD. The DNA of the CDR3 is TGTGCCATCAGTGAGCAGGGGGCAGATACGCAGTATTTT. Protein product: CAISEQGADTQYF.

The chain employs TRBV3-2 and TRBJ2-1; the DNA was not used to check the table's D call, TRBD2. TRBV3-2 is given as a pseudogene. The CDR3 totals 9 residues. The CDR3: CASSGGQFF. CDR3 sequence (DNA): TGTGCCAGCAGCGGAGGTCAGTTCTTC.

The V call is TRBV28, the J call TRBJ1-5; D unresolved. Germline loops: CDR1 MDHEN, CDR2 SYDVKM. Trimming took 4 bases from V and 1 from J, leaving 11 bases between them. This CDR3 is built from 15 residues. The CDR3 loop reads CASSSKRLSNQPQHF. DNA of the CDR3: TGTGCCAGCAGTTCAAAAAGACTCAGCAATCAGCCCCAGCATTTT.

The rearrangement uses TRBV10-3 and TRBJ2-3; D is unresolved. This CDR3 contains 13 residues. With 3 bases removed from V and 4 bases from J, the gap between germline ends came to 8 bases. From germline, CDR1 is ENHRY and CDR2 SYGVKD. CDR3 sequence: CAISDRGPDTQYF. The CDR3 bases are TGTGCCATCAGTGACCGAGGCCCAGATACGCAGTATTTT.

The V and J genes are TRBV23-1 and TRBJ1-4; 7 bases align to TRBD1. TRBV23-1 is classed as an ORF, of uncertain function. CDR3 size: 16 residues. Losses at the gene ends were 1 base for V and 4 bases for J; bases not matched to a gene: 6. The CDR3 nucleotides are TGCGCCAGCAGTCAATGGGGGACAGTTCATAATGAAAAACTGTTTTTT. Protein sequence: CASSQWGTVHNEKLFF.

The CDR3 DNA sequence: TGTGCCAGCTCACCTCAGGAAAGGGGCTATGGCTACACCTTC. Translated, it gives CASSPQERGYGYTF. V and J are TRBV18 and TRBJ1-2, with a weak D call TRBD1 (5 bases). This CDR3 region has 14 residues. Between the trimmed V and J ends, which lost 3 bases and 4 bases, there was a span of 12 bases. The germline V gene has CDR1 KGHSH and CDR2 LQKENI.

This clone was recorded only once. V gene TRBV5-5 combines with J gene TRBJ2-3; the D is unclear. From germline, CDR1 is SGHKS and CDR2 YYEKEE (reference sequence). Trimming took off 4 bases at V and 0 bases at J, with 9 bases between the two ends. The CDR3 runs to 14 residues. The CDR3 DNA is TGTGCCAGCAGCCCCTCCCTAAGCACAGATACGCAGTATTTT. This codes for CASSPSLSTDTQYF. Together with reference TRBV5-5 and TRBJ2-3, the CDR3 gives the full variable domain: DAGVTQSPTHLIKTRGQQVTLRCSPISGHKSVSWYQQVLGQGPQFIFQYYEKEERGRGNFPDRFSARQFPNYSSELNVNALLLGDSALYLCASSPSLSTDTQYFGPGTRLTVL.

The rearrangement uses TRBV5-1 and TRBJ2-2; 7 bases match TRBD2. The length of the CDR3 is 15 residues. The V segment lost 0 bases and the J segment 1 base; nucleotides outside the gene matches: 0. The germline CDR1 and CDR2 sequences are SGHRS and YFSETQ. In DNA, the CDR3 is TGCGCCAGCAGCTTGGGGACTAGGAACACCGGGGAGCTGTTTTTT. Amino acids: CASSLGTRNTGELFF.

The V call is TRBV10-2, the J call TRBJ2-1; 7 bases match TRBD2. Germline CDR1 WSHSY, CDR2 SAAADI. Trimming cost V 8 bases and J 4 bases; bases outside gene matches: 5. The CDR3 loop spans 13 amino acids. CDR3 bases: TGCGCCAGCCAGCGGGATCGTTACAATGAGCAGTTCTTC. Translating gives CASQRDRYNEQFF.

The chain links TRBV4-2 to TRBJ2-1; 9 bases line up with TRBD2. CDR3 size: 20 residues. Per germline, CDR1 LGHNA and CDR2 YNFKEQ. J gave up 0 bases and V 0 bases, and 12 bases lay outside the gene matches. The CDR3, as DNA: TGTGCCAGCAGCCAAGAGGTCCTAGCGGGACATTCGAGCTCCTACAATGAGCAGTTCTTC. Translated, it gives CASSQEVLAGHSSSYNEQFF.